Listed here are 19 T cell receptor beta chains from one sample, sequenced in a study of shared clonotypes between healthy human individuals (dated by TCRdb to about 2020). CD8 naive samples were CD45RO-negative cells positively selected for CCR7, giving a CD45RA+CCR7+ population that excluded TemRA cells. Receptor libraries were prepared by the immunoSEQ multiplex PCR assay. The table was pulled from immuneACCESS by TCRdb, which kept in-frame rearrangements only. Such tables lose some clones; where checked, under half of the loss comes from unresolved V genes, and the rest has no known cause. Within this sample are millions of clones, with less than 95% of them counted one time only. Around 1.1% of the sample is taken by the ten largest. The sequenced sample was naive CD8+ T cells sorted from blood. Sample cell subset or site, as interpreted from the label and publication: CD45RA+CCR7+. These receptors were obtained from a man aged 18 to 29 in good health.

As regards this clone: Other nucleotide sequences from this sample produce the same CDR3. This chain's CDR3 is CASSLANEQFF. The CDR3 DNA reads TGTGCCAGCAGCCTTGCTAATGAGCAGTTCTTC. This sequence joins TRBV5-6 and TRBJ2-1; no clear D gene. CDR1 is SGHDT and CDR2 is YYEEEE in the germline V gene. V lost 4 bases to trimming and J lost 7 bases, with 6 bases between them. This CDR3 contains 11 residues.

CDR3 loop: CASSTLPLAGADNEQFF. The CDR3 nucleotides read TGTGCCAGCAGCACCCTACCACTAGCGGGAGCAGACAATGAGCAGTTCTTC. This chain uses TRBV7-9 with TRBJ2-1; TRBD2 matches 11 bases. The CDR3 sequence is 17 residues long. V was clipped by 5 bases and J by 5 bases; unmatched bases: 11. The V gene's germline CDR1 is SEHNR and CDR2 FQNEAQ (reference sequence).

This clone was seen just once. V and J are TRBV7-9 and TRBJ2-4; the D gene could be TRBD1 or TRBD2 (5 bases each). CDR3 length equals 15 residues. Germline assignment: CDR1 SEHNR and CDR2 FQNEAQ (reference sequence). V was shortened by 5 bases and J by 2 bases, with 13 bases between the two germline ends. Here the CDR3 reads CASSPEAGTKNIQYF. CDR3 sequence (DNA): TGTGCCAGCAGCCCGGAGGCAGGGACCAAAAACATTCAGTACTTC.

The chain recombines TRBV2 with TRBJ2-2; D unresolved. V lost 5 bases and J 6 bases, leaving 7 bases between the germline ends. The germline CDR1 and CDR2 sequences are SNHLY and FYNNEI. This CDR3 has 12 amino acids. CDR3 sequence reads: CASSSTPGELFF. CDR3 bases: TGTGCCAGCAGTAGCACTCCCGGGGAGCTGTTTTTT. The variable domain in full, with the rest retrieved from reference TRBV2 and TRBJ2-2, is EPEVTQTPSHQVTQMGQEVILRCVPISNHLYFYWYRQILGQKVEFLVSFYNNEISEKSEIFDDQFSVERPDGSNFTLKIRSTKLEDSAMYFCASSSTPGELFFGEGSRLTVL.

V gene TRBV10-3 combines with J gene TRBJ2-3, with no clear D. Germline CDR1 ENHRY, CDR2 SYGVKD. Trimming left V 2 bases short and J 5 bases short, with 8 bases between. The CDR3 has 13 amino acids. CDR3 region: CAISEQWLDTQYF. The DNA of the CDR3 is TGTGCCATCAGTGAGCAGTGGCTAGATACGCAGTATTTT.

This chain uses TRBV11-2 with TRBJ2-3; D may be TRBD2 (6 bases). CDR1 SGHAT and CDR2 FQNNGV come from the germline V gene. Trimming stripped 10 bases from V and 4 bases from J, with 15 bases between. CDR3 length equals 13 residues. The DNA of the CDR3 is TGTGCCACCATAGGGGAGGAGGCAGATACGCAGTATTTT. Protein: CATIGEEADTQYF.

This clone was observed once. The CDR3 loop reads CASSLAPSLEQYF. The CDR3 DNA reads TGTGCCAGCAGTTTAGCGCCCTCCCTCGAGCAGTACTTC. The chain recombines TRBV28 with TRBJ2-7; D is unclear. Trimming took off 2 bases at V and 6 bases at J, with 11 bases between the two ends. CDR3 size: 13 residues. CDR1 is MDHEN, CDR2 SYDVKM, per germline.

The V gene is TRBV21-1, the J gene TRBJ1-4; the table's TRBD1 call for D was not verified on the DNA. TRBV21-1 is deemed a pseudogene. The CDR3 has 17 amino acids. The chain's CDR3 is CASSKIGTAPRNEKLFF. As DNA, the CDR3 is TGTGCCAGCAGCAAAATTGGGACAGCCCCTAGAAATGAAAAACTGTTTTTT.

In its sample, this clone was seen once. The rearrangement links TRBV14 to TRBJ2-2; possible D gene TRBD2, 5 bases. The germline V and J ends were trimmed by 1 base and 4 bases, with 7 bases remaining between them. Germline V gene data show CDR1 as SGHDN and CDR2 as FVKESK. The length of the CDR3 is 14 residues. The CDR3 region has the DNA TGTGCCAGCAGCCAAGGGACTCTCACCGGGGAGCTGTTTTTT. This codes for CASSQGTLTGELFF.

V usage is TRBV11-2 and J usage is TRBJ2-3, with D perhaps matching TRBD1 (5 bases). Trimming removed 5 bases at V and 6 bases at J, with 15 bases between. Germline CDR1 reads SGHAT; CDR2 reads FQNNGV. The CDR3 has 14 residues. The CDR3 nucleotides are TGTGCCAGCAGCCAAATTCAGGGTTGGGATACGCAGTATTTT. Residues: CASSQIQGWDTQYF.

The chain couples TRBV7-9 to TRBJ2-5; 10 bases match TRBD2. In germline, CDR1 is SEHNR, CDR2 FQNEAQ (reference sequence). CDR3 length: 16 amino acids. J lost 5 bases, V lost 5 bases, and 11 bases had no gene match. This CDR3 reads CASSTQGGTSAETQYF. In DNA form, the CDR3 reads TGTGCCAGCAGCACCCAGGGGGGGACTAGCGCCGAGACCCAGTACTTC.

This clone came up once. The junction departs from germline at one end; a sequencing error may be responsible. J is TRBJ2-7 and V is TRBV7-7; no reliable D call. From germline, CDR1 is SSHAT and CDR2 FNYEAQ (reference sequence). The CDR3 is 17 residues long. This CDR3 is CASSLTRRCRCSYEQYF. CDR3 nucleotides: TGTGCTAGCAGCTTAACTCGCAGATGTCGGTGTTCCTACGAGCAGTACTTC.

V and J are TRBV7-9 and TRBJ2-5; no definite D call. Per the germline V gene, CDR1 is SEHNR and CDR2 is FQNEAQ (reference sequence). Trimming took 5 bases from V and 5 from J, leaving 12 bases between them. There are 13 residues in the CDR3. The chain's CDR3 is CASSQDQVETQYF. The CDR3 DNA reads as TGTGCCAGCAGCCAAGATCAAGTGGAGACCCAGTACTTC.

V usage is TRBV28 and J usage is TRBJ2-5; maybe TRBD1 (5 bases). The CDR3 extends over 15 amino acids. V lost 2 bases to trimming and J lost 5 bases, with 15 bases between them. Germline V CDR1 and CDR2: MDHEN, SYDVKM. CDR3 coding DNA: TGTGCCAGCAGTTTAAATGGTGACAGTAGGGAGACCCAGTACTTC. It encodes CASSLNGDSRETQYF. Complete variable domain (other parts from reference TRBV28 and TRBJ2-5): DVKVTQSSRYLVKRTGEKVFLECVQDMDHENMFWYRQDPGLGLRLIYFSYDVKMKEKGDIPEGYSVSREKKERFSLILESASTNQTSMYLCASSLNGDSRETQYFGPGTRLLVL.

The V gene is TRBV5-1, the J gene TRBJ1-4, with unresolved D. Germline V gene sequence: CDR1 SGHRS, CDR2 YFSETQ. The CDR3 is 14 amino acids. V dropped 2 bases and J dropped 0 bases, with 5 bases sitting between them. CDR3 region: CASSFSATNEKLFF. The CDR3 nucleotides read TGCGCCAGCAGCTTCTCTGCAACTAATGAAAAACTGTTTTTT.

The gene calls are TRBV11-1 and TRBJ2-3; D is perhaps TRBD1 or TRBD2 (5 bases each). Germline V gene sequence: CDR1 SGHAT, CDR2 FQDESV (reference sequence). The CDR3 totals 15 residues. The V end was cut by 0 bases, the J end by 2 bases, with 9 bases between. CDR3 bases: TGTGCCAGCAGCTTAGCGCGAGGGGACACAGATACGCAGTATTTT. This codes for CASSLARGDTDTQYF.

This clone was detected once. DNA for the CDR3: TGTGCCAGCAGCCAAGAGGACAGCTCGTCGGGTGCCCAGTACTTC. Protein: CASSQEDSSSGAQYF. The chain carries TRBV14 and TRBJ2-5, with D possibly being TRBD1 (6 bases). The ends were cut back, 0 bases at V and 9 bases at J, with 17 bases in the middle. CDR1 and CDR2 (germline): SGHDN, FVKESK. This CDR3 region has 15 residues.

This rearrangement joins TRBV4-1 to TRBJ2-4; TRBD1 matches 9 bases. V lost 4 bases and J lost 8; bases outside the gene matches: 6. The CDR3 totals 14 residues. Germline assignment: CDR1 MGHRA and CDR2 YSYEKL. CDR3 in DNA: TGCGCCAGCAGCCTCCGGGACAGGGACTACATTCAGTACTTC. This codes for CASSLRDRDYIQYF.

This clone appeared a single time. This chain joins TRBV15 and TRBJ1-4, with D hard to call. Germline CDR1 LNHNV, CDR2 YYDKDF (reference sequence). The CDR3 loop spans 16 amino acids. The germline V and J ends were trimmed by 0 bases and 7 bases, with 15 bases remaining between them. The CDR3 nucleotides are TGTGCCACCAGCAGAGATCTAAGTACTAGGTCTGAAAAACTGTTTTTT. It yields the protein CATSRDLSTRSEKLFF. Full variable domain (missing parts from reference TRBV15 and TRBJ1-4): DAMVIQNPRYQVTQFGKPVTLSCSQTLNHNVMYWYQQKSSQAPKLLFHYYDKDFNNEADTPDNFQSRRPNTSFCFLDIRSPGLGDTAMYLCATSRDLSTRSEKLFFGSGTQLSVL.